This T cell receptor beta chain came from a study of T cells in women clearing cervical HPV infection. Comments on this clone: The sequenced fragment ends 3 residues before the CDR3 boundary, so the rest is inferred from the germline J gene.

Produced via immunoSEQ multiplex PCR; TCRdb's table is partial and in-frame only. This sample contains around 37,000 clones. This CDR3 has 13 amino acids. The germline V gene has CDR1 SGHDT and CDR2 YYEEEE. Trimming pared 4 bases from V and 4 bases from J, leaving 9 bases between. The clonotype originates from a woman aged 18 to 75 with a cervical HPV16 infection that either progressed to CIN3+ or cleared (not recorded which). The chain joins TRBV5-6 to TRBJ2-1, with unresolved D. Sequencing input: blood buffy coat. Incomplete CDR3 DNA: TGTGCCAGCAGCATGGGCTATTACAATGAG. Protein: CASSMGYYNE. The entire CDR3 is CASSMGYYNEQFF.